Given below is one T cell receptor beta chain in context. This entry comes from a study of blood T cell repertoires in COVID-19. The authors' processing: Quantification of nucleated cells was approximated via reference gene primer amplification. Sequenced by immunoSEQ multiplex PCR; TCRdb stores in-frame clones only, minus some. V and J calls and clone size are as listed in that table; D and trimming were resolved from the DNA. In the table there are fewer than 60,000 clones, 75% to 90% of which are singletons. V gave up 5 bases and J gave up 6 bases; unmatched junction bases: 10. The CDR3 loop spans 15 amino acids. Germline V lookup: CDR1 SNHLY, CDR2 FYNNEI. Seattle researchers signed up patients amid active infection and tracked them longitudinally.

The clonotype was recovered from a man aged 55 to 70 with COVID-19, enrolled during active disease. The rearrangement links TRBV2 to TRBJ2-7, with 10 bases aligning to TRBD2. The sample taken for sequencing was peripheral blood. The CDR3 nucleotides are TGTGCCAGCAGTCTTCCCCTAGCGGGAGTAGTCGAGCAGTACTTC. It yields the protein CASSLPLAGVVEQYF.